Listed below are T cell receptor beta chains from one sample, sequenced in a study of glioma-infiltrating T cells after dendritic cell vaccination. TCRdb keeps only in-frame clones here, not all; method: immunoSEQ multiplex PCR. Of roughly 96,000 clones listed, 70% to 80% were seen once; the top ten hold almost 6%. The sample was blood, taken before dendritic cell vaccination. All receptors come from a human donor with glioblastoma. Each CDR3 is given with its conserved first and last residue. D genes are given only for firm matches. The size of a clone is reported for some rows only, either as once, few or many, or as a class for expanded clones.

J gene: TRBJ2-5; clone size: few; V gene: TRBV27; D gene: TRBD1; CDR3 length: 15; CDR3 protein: CASSLTGGIQETQYF; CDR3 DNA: TGTGCCAGCAGTTTGACAGGGGGTATCCAAGAGACCCAGTACTTC
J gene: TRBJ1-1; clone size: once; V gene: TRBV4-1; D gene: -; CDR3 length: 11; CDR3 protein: CASSQGLEAFF; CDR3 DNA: TGCGCCAGCAGCCAGGGGCTGGAAGCTTTCTTT
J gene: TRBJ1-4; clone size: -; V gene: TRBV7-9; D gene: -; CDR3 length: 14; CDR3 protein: CASRPGLANEKLFF; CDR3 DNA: TGTGCCAGCAGGCCGGGACTGGCTAATGAAAAACTGTTTTTT
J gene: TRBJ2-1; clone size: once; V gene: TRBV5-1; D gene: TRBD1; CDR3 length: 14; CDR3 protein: CASSLTRGLNEQFF; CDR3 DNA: TGCGCCAGCAGCTTGACCAGGGGGCTCAATGAGCAGTTCTTC
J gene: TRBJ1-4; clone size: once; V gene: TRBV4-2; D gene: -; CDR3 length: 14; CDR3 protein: CASSLSEGGEKLFF; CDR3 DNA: TGTGCCAGCAGCCTGTCTGAGGGCGGTGAAAAACTGTTTTTT
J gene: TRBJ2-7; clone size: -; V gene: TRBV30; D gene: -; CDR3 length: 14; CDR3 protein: CAWGNGQYSYEQYF; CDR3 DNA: TGTGCCTGGGGTAATGGACAGTATTCCTACGAGCAGTACTTC
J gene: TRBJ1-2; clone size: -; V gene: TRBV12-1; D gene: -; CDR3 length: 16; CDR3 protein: CASSFESGQESYGYTF; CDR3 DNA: TGTGCCAGCAGCTTTGAATCAGGACAGGAAAGCTATGGCTACACCTTC
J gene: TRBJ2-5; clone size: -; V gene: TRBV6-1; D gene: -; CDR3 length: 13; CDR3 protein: CASRGKNQETQYF; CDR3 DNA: TGTGCCAGCCGGGGAAAGAACCAAGAGACCCAGTACTTC
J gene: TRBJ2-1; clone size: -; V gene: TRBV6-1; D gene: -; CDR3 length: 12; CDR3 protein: CATSWGVNEQFF; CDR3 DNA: TGTGCCACGTCCTGGGGAGTCAATGAGCAGTTCTTC
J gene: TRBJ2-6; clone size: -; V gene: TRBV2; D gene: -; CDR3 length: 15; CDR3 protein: CASSERLAGANVLTF; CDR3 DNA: TGTGCCAGCAGTGAGCGGCTTGCTGGGGCCAACGTCCTGACTTTC
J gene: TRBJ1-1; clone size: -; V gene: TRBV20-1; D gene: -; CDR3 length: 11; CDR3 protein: CSPVRRTEAFF; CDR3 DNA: TGCAGCCCAGTTAGGAGGACTGAAGCTTTCTTT
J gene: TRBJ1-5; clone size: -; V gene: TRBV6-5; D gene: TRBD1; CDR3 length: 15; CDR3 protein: CASRRVQGFDQPQHF; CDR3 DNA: TGTGCCAGCAGGAGAGTACAGGGGTTCGATCAGCCCCAGCATTTT
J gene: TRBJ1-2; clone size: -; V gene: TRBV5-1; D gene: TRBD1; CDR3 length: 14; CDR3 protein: CASSLGQGRYGYTF; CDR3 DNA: TGCGCCAGCAGCTTGGGACAGGGGAGGTATGGCTACACCTTC
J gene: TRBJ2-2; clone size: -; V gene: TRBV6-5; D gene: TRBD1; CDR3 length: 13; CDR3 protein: CASRTGNAGELFF; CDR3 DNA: TGTGCCAGCAGGACAGGGAACGCCGGGGAGCTGTTTTTT